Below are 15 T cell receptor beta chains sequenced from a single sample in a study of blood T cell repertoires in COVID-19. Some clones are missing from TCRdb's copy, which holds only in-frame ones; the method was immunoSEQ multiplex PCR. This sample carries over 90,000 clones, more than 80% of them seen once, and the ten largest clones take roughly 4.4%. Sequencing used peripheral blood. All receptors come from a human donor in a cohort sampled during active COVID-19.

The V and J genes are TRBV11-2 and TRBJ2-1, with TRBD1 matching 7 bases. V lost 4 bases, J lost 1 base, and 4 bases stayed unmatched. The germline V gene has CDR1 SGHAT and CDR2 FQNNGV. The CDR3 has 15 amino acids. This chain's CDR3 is CASSSNRGSYNEQFF. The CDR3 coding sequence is TGTGCCAGCAGCTCTAACAGGGGATCCTACAATGAGCAGTTCTTC. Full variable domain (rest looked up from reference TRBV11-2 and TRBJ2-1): EAGVAQSPRYKIIEKRQSVAFWCNPISGHATLYWYQQILGQGPKLLIQFQNNGVVDDSQLPKDRFSAERLKGVDSTLKIQPAKLEDSAVYLCASSSNRGSYNEQFFGPGTRLTVL.

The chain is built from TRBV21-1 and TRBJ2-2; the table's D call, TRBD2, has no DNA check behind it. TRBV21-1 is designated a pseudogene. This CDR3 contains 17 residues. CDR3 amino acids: CASSGLGGGTNTGELFF. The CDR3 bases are TGTGCCAGCAGCGGTCTGGGAGGGGGAACTAACACCGGGGAGCTGTTTTTT.

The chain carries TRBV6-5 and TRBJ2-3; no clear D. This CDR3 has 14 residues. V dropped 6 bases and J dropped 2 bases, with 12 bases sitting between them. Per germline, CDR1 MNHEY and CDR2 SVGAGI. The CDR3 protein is CASRFLETTDTQYF. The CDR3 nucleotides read TGTGCCAGCAGGTTCCTAGAAACCACAGATACGCAGTATTTT.

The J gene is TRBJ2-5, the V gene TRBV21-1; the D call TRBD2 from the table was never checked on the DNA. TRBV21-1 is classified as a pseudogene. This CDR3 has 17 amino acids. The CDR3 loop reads CASSKGGGRLAAETQYF. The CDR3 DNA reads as TGTGCCAGCAGCAAAGGAGGGGGAAGGCTAGCGGCGGAGACCCAGTACTTC.

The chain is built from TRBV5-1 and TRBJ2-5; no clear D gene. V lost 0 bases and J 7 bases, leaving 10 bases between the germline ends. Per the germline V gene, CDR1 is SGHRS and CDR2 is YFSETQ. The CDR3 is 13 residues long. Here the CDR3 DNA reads TGCGCCAGCAGCTTGGCCGTCTACGGGACCCAGTACTTC. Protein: CASSLAVYGTQYF.

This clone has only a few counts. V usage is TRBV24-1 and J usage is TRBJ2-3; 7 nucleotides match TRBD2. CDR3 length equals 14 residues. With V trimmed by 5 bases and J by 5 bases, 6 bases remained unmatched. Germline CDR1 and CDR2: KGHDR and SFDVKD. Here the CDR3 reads CATSGGGSVDTQYF. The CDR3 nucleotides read TGTGCCACCAGTGGGGGGGGTTCTGTAGATACGCAGTATTTT.

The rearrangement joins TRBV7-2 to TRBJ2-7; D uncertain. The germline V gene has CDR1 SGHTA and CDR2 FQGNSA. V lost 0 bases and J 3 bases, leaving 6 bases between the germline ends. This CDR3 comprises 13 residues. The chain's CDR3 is CASSLAQSYEQYF. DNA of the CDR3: TGTGCCAGCAGCTTAGCACAGAGCTACGAGCAGTACTTC.

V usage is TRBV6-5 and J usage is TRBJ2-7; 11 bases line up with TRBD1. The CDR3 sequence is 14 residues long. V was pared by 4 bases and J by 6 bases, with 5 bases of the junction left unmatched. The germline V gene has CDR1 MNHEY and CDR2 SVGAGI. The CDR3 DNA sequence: TGTGCCAGCAGTTTGCCGGGACAGGGGGGCGAGCAGTACTTC. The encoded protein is CASSLPGQGGEQYF.

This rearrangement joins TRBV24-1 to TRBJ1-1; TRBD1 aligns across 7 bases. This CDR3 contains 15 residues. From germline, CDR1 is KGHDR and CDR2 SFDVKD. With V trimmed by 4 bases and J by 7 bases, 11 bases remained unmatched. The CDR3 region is CATSETGTALGEAFF. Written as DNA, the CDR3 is TGTGCCACCAGTGAGACCGGGACAGCCCTCGGTGAAGCTTTCTTT.

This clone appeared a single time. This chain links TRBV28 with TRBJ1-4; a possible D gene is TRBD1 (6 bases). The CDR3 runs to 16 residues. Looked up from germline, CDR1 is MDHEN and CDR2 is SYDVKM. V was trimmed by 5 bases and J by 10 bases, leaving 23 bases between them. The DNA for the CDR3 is TGTGCCAGCAGTACCCCCTCGGCGGGGGGCGACGGAAAACTGTTTTTT. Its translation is CASSTPSAGGDGKLFF. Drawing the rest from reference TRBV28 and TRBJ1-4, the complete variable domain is DVKVTQSSRYLVKRTGEKVFLECVQDMDHENMFWYRQDPGLGLRLIYFSYDVKMKEKGDIPEGYSVSREKKERFSLILESASTNQTSMYLCASSTPSAGGDGKLFFGSGTQLSVL.

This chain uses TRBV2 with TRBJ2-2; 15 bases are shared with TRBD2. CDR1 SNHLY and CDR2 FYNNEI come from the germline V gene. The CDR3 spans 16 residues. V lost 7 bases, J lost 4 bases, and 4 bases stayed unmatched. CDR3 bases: TGTGCCAGCAAAGAGGGACTAGCGGGGGGCACCGGGGAGCTGTTTTTT. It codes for CASKEGLAGGTGELFF.

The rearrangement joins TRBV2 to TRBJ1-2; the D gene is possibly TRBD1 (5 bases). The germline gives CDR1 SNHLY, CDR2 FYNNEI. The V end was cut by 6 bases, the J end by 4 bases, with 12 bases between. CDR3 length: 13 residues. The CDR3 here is CASRIQDFYGYTF. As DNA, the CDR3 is TGTGCCAGCAGAATACAGGATTTCTATGGCTACACCTTC.

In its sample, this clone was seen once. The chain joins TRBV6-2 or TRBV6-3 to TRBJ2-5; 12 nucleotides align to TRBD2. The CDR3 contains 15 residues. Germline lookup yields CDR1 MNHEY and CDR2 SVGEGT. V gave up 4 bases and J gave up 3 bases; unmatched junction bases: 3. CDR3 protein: CASSFRTSGKETQYF. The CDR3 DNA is TGTGCCAGCAGTTTCCGGACTAGCGGGAAAGAGACCCAGTACTTC.

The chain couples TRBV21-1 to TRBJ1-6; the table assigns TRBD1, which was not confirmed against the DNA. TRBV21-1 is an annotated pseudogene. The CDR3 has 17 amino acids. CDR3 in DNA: TGTGCCAGCAGCAACCCACAGGGGGATGGCTCTAATTCACCCCTCCACTTT. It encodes CASSNPQGDGSNSPLHF.

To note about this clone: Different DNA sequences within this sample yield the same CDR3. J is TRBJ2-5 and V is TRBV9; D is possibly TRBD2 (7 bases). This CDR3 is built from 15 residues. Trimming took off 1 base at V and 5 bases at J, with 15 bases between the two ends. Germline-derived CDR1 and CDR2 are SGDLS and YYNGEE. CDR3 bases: TGTGCCAGCAGCGTAACGGGGCGGGGGCGGGAGACCCAGTACTTC. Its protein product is CASSVTGRGRETQYF.